This passage covers 22 T cell receptor beta chains from one sample sequenced in a study of blood T cell repertoires in COVID-19. Libraries were prepared by immunoSEQ multiplex PCR; TCRdb keeps only in-frame clonotypes and omits some of them. Of roughly 320,000 clones listed, over 75% are singletons. Material: peripheral blood. These TCRs come from a human donor in a cohort sampled during active COVID-19.

The chain has TRBV27 and TRBJ2-7; TRBD1 agrees at 11 bases. With 8 bases clipped from V and 6 bases from J, the junction kept 9 bases outside the gene matches. CDR3 length: 14 residues. Germline loops: CDR1 MNHEY, CDR2 SMNVEV (reference sequence). This CDR3 is CASQGGDRGTEQYF. CDR3 DNA: TGTGCCAGCCAAGGTGGGGACAGGGGGACCGAGCAGTACTTC.

The chain employs TRBV18 and TRBJ1-5; a weak D match, TRBD1 (5 bases). Per the germline V gene, CDR1 is KGHSH and CDR2 is LQKENI. V dropped 2 bases and J dropped 6 bases, with 11 bases sitting between them. This CDR3 has 14 residues. This CDR3 is CASSPSRGGQPQHF. CDR3 bases: TGTGCCAGCTCACCAAGTAGGGGCGGTCAGCCCCAGCATTTT.

This clone was picked up one time. This chain uses TRBV11-2 with TRBJ2-1; D remains unclear. The germline V gene encodes CDR1 SGHAT and CDR2 FQNNGV. The CDR3 covers 11 residues. V gave up 3 bases and J gave up 13 bases, with 10 bases separating them. The CDR3 loop is CASSLGLNQFF. CDR3 bases: TGTGCCAGCAGCTTGGGCCTTAATCAGTTCTTC.

This clone was picked up a small number of times. The rearrangement links TRBV4-1 to TRBJ1-4; 9 positions agree with TRBD1. The CDR3 contains 16 residues. V shed 0 bases and J 10 bases; nucleotides not matched to a gene: 9. In germline, CDR1 is MGHRA, CDR2 YSYEKL. The CDR3 DNA reads TGCGCCAGCAGCCAAGAAGTCCCGGGACAGGGTGGAAAACTGTTTTTT. Translated, it gives CASSQEVPGQGGKLFF.

Concerning this clone: The sample carries other DNA sequences with the same CDR3. This chain joins TRBV30 and TRBJ2-5; a weak D match, TRBD1 (6 bases). The CDR3 sequence is 13 residues long. CDR1 GTSNPN and CDR2 SVGIG come from the germline V gene (reference sequence). Trimming stripped 1 base from V and 2 bases from J, with 8 bases between. CDR3 residues: CAWSGQVQETQYF. The CDR3, as DNA: TGTGCCTGGAGTGGACAGGTTCAAGAGACCCAGTACTTC. Filled out from reference TRBV30 and TRBJ2-5, the complete variable domain reads SQTIHQWPATLVQPVGSPLSLECTVEGTSNPNLYWYRQAAGRGLQLLFYSVGIGQISSEVPQNLSASRPQDRQFILSSKKLLLSDSGFYLCAWSGQVQETQYFGPGTRLLVL.

This chain connects TRBV2 to TRBJ1-1, with 7 positions matching TRBD1. CDR1 and CDR2 (germline): SNHLY, FYNNEI. The length of the CDR3 is 14 residues. Trimming cost V 8 bases and J 6 bases; bases outside gene matches: 12. The CDR3 nucleotides are TGTGCCAGCGGACTGACAGGGTCAACTTCTGAAGCTTTCTTT. Its protein product is CASGLTGSTSEAFF. The full variable domain, rest sourced from reference TRBV2 and TRBJ1-1, is EPEVTQTPSHQVTQMGQEVILRCVPISNHLYFYWYRQILGQKVEFLVSFYNNEISEKSEIFDDQFSVERPDGSNFTLKIRSTKLEDSAMYFCASGLTGSTSEAFFGQGTRLTVV.

V gene TRBV5-4 combines with J gene TRBJ2-7; D is perhaps TRBD2 (5 bases). The germline V gene has CDR1 SGHNT and CDR2 YYREEE (reference sequence). With 3 bases removed from V and 5 bases from J, the gap between germline ends came to 9 bases. The length of the CDR3 is 12 residues. The CDR3 sequence: CASSSERNEQYF. DNA of the CDR3: TGTGCCAGCAGCTCTGAGCGGAACGAGCAGTACTTC.

This clone was detected once. The rearrangement links TRBV28 to TRBJ1-3, with D unclear. V gave up 2 bases and J gave up 7 bases, with 3 bases separating them. The CDR3 sequence is 11 residues long. From germline, CDR1 is MDHEN and CDR2 SYDVKM. CDR3 sequence: CASSLGNTIYF. In nucleotides, the CDR3 is TGTGCCAGCAGTTTAGGCAACACCATATATTTT.

The chain employs TRBV7-6 and TRBJ2-1; the D is unclear. From germline, CDR1 is SGHVS and CDR2 FNYEAQ. Trimming took off 2 bases at V and 5 bases at J, with 7 bases between the two ends. This CDR3 region has 13 residues. The CDR3 here is CASSLFENNEQFF. CDR3 bases: TGTGCCAGCAGCTTATTCGAGAACAATGAGCAGTTCTTC.

The rearrangement joins TRBV27 to TRBJ1-1, with D possibly TRBD1 on 6 matching bases. Germline CDR1 is MNHEY and CDR2 is SMNVEV (reference sequence). V lost 8 bases, J lost 0 bases, and 13 bases lay in between. The CDR3 is made up of 14 amino acids. This CDR3 reads CASGATGMNTEAFF. The CDR3 DNA reads as TGTGCCAGCGGAGCGACAGGAATGAACACTGAAGCTTTCTTT.

The chain recombines TRBV5-5 with TRBJ2-5; TRBD2 matches at 12 bases. With V trimmed by 3 bases and J by 5 bases, 5 bases remained unmatched. Germline assignment: CDR1 SGHKS and CDR2 YYEKEE (reference sequence). The CDR3 contains 15 residues. CDR3 coding DNA: TGTGCCAGCAGCTCTCGACTAGCGGGGGTGGAGACCCAGTACTTC. Its translation: CASSSRLAGVETQYF.

The gene calls are TRBV27 and TRBJ2-7; 7 bases map to TRBD1. The CDR3 totals 14 residues. Germline CDR1 and CDR2: MNHEY and SMNVEV (reference sequence). V shed 4 bases, J shed 6 bases, and the junction held 9 bases outside the gene matches. CDR3 loop: CASSSRQGGGEQYF. The CDR3 DNA is TGTGCCAGCAGTTCCAGACAGGGCGGAGGCGAGCAGTACTTC.

This chain uses TRBV10-2 with TRBJ1-6; maybe TRBD1 (6 bases). Germline V gives CDR1 WSHSY, CDR2 SAAADI. This CDR3 spans 17 amino acids. The germline V and J ends were trimmed by 8 bases and 2 bases, with 19 bases remaining between them. The CDR3 DNA is TGCGCCAGCCGTAGTTCAGGGGCTTTGCCCTATAATTCACCCCTCCACTTT. Its protein is CASRSSGALPYNSPLHF.

The chain couples TRBV7-2 to TRBJ1-1; D is perhaps TRBD1 (6 bases). The CDR3 runs 15 residues. Per germline, CDR1 SGHTA and CDR2 FQGNSA. V was cut by 2 bases and J by 2 bases, with 12 bases left in between. CDR3 DNA sequence: TGTGCCAGCAGCTTATCCGGGACACTTAACACTGAAGCTTTCTTT. Translation gives CASSLSGTLNTEAFF.

A single count supports this clone. The chain links TRBV5-1 to TRBJ1-2, with 7 bases identical to TRBD1. The CDR3 runs to 13 residues. V dropped 6 bases and J dropped 3; count of bases not matched to a gene: 5. Germline V gives CDR1 SGHRS, CDR2 YFSETQ. This CDR3 is CASTPGQHYGYTF. The CDR3 coding sequence is TGCGCCAGCACTCCGGGACAGCACTATGGCTACACCTTC.

The V call is TRBV24-1, the J call TRBJ1-1; the D gene is possibly TRBD1 (6 bases). Germline V gene sequence: CDR1 KGHDR, CDR2 SFDVKD. Trimming left V 7 bases short and J 0 bases short, with 14 bases between. This CDR3 is 15 amino acids long. CDR3 nucleotide sequence: TGTGCCACCAGCAGCTCGACAGGTATGAACACTGAAGCTTTCTTT. Translating it yields CATSSSTGMNTEAFF.

The chain joins TRBV7-9 to TRBJ1-1; D is perhaps TRBD1 (6 bases). Germline V gene lookup returns CDR1 SEHNR and CDR2 FQNEAQ (reference sequence). The V and J ends lost 1 base and 1 base respectively, with 13 bases between them. The CDR3 consists of 16 residues. The CDR3 DNA sequence: TGTGCCAGCAGCTTAGGGTCGGGGGGGCAGAACACTGAAGCTTTCTTT. This encodes CASSLGSGGQNTEAFF.

V gene TRBV5-4 combines with J gene TRBJ2-5, with 13 nucleotides matching TRBD2. The V segment lost 4 bases and the J segment 5 bases; nucleotides outside the gene matches: 8. The CDR3 loop spans 16 amino acids. Germline V gene sequence: CDR1 SGHNT, CDR2 YYREEE (reference sequence). The CDR3, as DNA: TGTGCCAGCAGCCTGCGGACTAGCGGGGGCGGGGAGACCCAGTACTTC. Amino acids: CASSLRTSGGGETQYF.

The chain links TRBV19 to TRBJ2-2, with a weak D call TRBD1 (5 bases). Germline V gene data show CDR1 as LNHDA and CDR2 as SQIVND (reference sequence). CDR3 size: 16 residues. Trimming removed 5 bases at V and 3 bases at J, with 16 bases between. CDR3: CASSGLGEFDTGELFF. In DNA, the CDR3 is TGTGCCAGTAGTGGGCTAGGGGAATTCGACACCGGGGAGCTGTTTTTT.

The rearrangement links TRBV18 to TRBJ2-2, with D possibly TRBD1 on 5 matching bases. This CDR3 has 14 residues. Germline loops: CDR1 KGHSH, CDR2 LQKENI. V shed 3 bases and J shed 1 base, with 6 bases lying between them. CDR3 in DNA: TGTGCCAGCTCACCGGGGCTGAACACCGGGGAGCTGTTTTTT. This translates into CASSPGLNTGELFF.

The chain recombines TRBV5-1 with TRBJ2-7; 8 bases are a match to TRBD2. V lost 4 bases to trimming and J lost 6 bases; unmatched junction nucleotides: 9. This CDR3 spans 14 amino acids. Germline V gene data show CDR1 as SGHRS and CDR2 as YFSETQ. The CDR3 DNA is TGCGCCAGCAGCCTCTCCGGCGCGGGGGGCGAGCAGTACTTC. Translation: CASSLSGAGGEQYF. Looking up the rest from reference TRBV5-1 and TRBJ2-7 gives the full variable domain: KAGVTQTPRYLIKTRGQQVTLSCSPISGHRSVSWYQQTPGQGLQFLFEYFSETQRNKGNFPGRFSGRQFSNSRSEMNVSTLELGDSALYLCASSLSGAGGEQYFGPGTRLTVT.

The chain joins TRBV6-5 to TRBJ1-6; 9 bases map to TRBD1. The germline CDR1 and CDR2 sequences are MNHEY and SVGAGI. The CDR3 spans 14 residues. Unmatched junction bases numbered 7, after V lost 6 bases and J lost 10 bases. CDR3 sequence: CASSAGQGGSPLHF. The CDR3 DNA reads as TGTGCCAGCAGCGCGGGACAGGGTGGATCACCCCTCCACTTT.